In its sample, the clone carrying this T cell receptor (beta chain) was seen a few times. In the original processing: The authors estimated nucleated cell counts from reference gene primer amplification. Clones were sequenced by immunoSEQ multiplex PCR, and TCRdb holds only the in-frame ones, with some missing. That table gives V, J and clone size, and the DNA gave D and trimming. Of tens of thousands of clones in the sample, 75% to 90% are singletons; the top ten hold roughly 11%. The data derive from a study of blood T cell repertoires in COVID-19. Overall study context: Samples representing acute and convalescent COVID-19 were sourced from the United States, Italy and Spain. PBMCs, B-cell-depleted T cells, or T cells were the source of the cDNA or gDNA that made up the material.

This CDR3 contains 19 residues. The germline V gene encodes CDR1 SGHVS and CDR2 FNYEAQ. The junction had 11 bases not matched to a gene; V was cut back by 3 bases and J by 2 bases. This chain joins TRBV7-6 and TRBJ2-5, with 14 bases lining up with TRBD2. The material sequenced was peripheral blood. This clonotype was obtained from a human donor in a cohort sampled during active COVID-19. For the CDR3, the DNA is TGTGCCAGCAGCTTGGGGACTAGCGGGAGAGGGTCGGGGCAAGAGACCCAGTACTTC. This codes for CASSLGTSGRGSGQETQYF.